This T cell receptor beta chain was observed in a study of metastatic and nonmetastatic thyroid tumors. The wider study: Patients with malignant and benign thyroid disease provided blood and tumor or nodule tissue, whose repertoires were compared. Study-level findings and limits: It was reported that TCR beta diversity was significantly higher in malignant thyroid tumors than benign nodules, in blood and tumor.

Worth noting for this clone: The target antigen is unknown.

The CDR3 contains 15 residues. Germline CDR1 reads MNHEY; CDR2 reads SMNVEV (reference sequence). Trimming pared 5 bases from V and 7 bases from J, leaving 17 bases between. Ahead of thyroid surgery, no patient had received treatment of any kind. Per the study methods: It was from CDR3 differences across clinicopathological groups that a distant-metastasis classifier for papillary thyroid cancer was built. TCRdb reassembled clones from the PCR reads with MiXCR. The V and J calls follow TCRdb's processing rather than the paper's. Here the sample spans around 24,000 clones, roughly a quarter being singletons.

The sample was tumor tissue. The rearrangement links TRBV27 to TRBJ2-2, with D perhaps matching TRBD1 (5 bases). The source of this sequence is a male donor with papillary thyroid cancer or a benign thyroid nodule (not recorded which). Some clones in this sample may be carry-over from other donors' samples. The CDR3 spells CASSLQAPLGGELFF. The CDR3 coding sequence is TGTGCCAGCAGTCTACAGGCCCCCCTTGGCGGGGAGCTGTTTTTT.